Below, 14 T cell receptor beta chains from the same sample are listed, as sequenced in a study of CD8 T cell repertoires and HIV-1 epitope variants. Assay: immunoSEQ multiplex PCR; the TCRdb copy retains only in-frame clones and omits some. The table has 90,000 or so clones, just under 75% seen once. The sequenced sample consisted of uncultured baseline CD8+ T cells from peripheral blood mononuclear cells (PBMCs). These receptor sequences come from a male donor with HIV.

The chain carries TRBV5-1 and TRBJ2-1; maybe TRBD2 (5 bases). The CDR3 covers 15 residues. The V and J ends lost 0 bases and 1 base respectively, with 8 bases between them. CDR1 is SGHRS and CDR2 is YFSETQ in the germline V gene. The CDR3 protein is CASSLDSGSYNEQFF. The CDR3, as DNA: TGCGCCAGCAGCTTGGACAGCGGTTCCTACAATGAGCAGTTCTTC.

This sequence joins TRBV28 and TRBJ2-7; 7 positions match TRBD2. The CDR3 is made up of 14 amino acids. V shed 5 bases, J shed 4 bases, and the junction held 8 bases outside the gene matches. CDR1 is MDHEN, CDR2 SYDVKM, per germline. The CDR3 nucleotides are TGTGCCAGCAGTCCGGGACTAAGGTCTTACGAGCAGTACTTC. It codes for CASSPGLRSYEQYF.

The CDR3 DNA follows: TGTGCCAGCAGAAGGGGATTGTGGGATTTTGGCTACACCTTC. Amino acids: CASRRGLWDFGYTF. The genes are TRBV2 and TRBJ1-2; D is perhaps TRBD1 (5 bases). Germline V CDR1 and CDR2: SNHLY, FYNNEI. The CDR3 extends over 14 amino acids. The V end was cut by 6 bases, the J end by 7 bases, with 18 bases between.

This clone appeared many times. This chain uses TRBV2 with TRBJ1-5, with TRBD1 matching over 7 bases. Germline V gene sequence: CDR1 SNHLY, CDR2 FYNNEI. V shed 6 bases and J 6 bases; nucleotides not matched to a gene: 11. There are 15 residues in the CDR3. The chain's CDR3 is CASSSETGMSQPQHF. The CDR3 DNA reads as TGTGCCAGCAGCTCAGAGACAGGGATGAGTCAGCCCCAGCATTTT.

The rearrangement uses TRBV11-2 and TRBJ1-5, with D possibly TRBD1 on 5 matching bases. Trimming left V 1 base short and J 6 bases short, with 16 bases between. Germline CDR1 reads SGHAT; CDR2 reads FQNNGV. The CDR3 extends over 16 amino acids. CDR3 nucleotides: TGTGCCAGCAGCTTAGGGGGACCGCTATCCGGTCAGCCCCAGCATTTT. Amino acids: CASSLGGPLSGQPQHF. Supplemented by reference TRBV11-2 and TRBJ1-5, the full variable domain reads EAGVAQSPRYKIIEKRQSVAFWCNPISGHATLYWYQQILGQGPKLLIQFQNNGVVDDSQLPKDRFSAERLKGVDSTLKIQPAKLEDSAVYLCASSLGGPLSGQPQHFGDGTRLSIL.

The V gene is TRBV28, the J gene TRBJ1-1; 7 bases agree with TRBD1. V shed 5 bases, J shed 0 bases, and the junction held 6 bases outside the gene matches. Germline loops: CDR1 MDHEN, CDR2 SYDVKM. The CDR3 runs to 15 residues. CDR3 bases: TGTGCCAGCAGTCCCGCGGACAGGATGAACACTGAAGCTTTCTTT. It codes for CASSPADRMNTEAFF.

V and J are TRBV19 and TRBJ1-1, with a weak D call TRBD1 (6 bases). Trimming stripped 6 bases from V and 3 bases from J, with 14 bases between. The CDR3 extends over 14 amino acids. The germline V gene encodes CDR1 LNHDA and CDR2 SQIVND (reference sequence). In nucleotides, the CDR3 is TGTGCCAGTAGCCCACAGGGTTTGGACACTGAAGCTTTCTTT. This translates into CASSPQGLDTEAFF.

The J gene is TRBJ2-7, the V gene TRBV11-2; D call uncertain. Looked up from germline, CDR1 is SGHAT and CDR2 is FQNNGV. The ends were cut back, 1 base at V and 3 bases at J, with 10 bases in the middle. The CDR3 has 14 residues. The CDR3 coding sequence is TGTGCCAGCAGCTTAGTACCGTGGGGCTACGAGCAGTACTTC. Amino acid sequence: CASSLVPWGYEQYF.

This chain links TRBV23-1 with TRBJ2-7, with unresolved D. TRBV23-1 is an ORF; its function is uncertain. The CDR3 length is 14 residues. Trimming cost V 1 base and J 6 bases, with 13 bases left between them. The DNA for the CDR3 is TGCGCCAGCAGTCAATTAACGGGTTTGGGCGAGCAGTACTTC. Translating gives CASSQLTGLGEQYF.

This rearrangement joins TRBV6-5 to TRBJ1-2; 7 bases fit TRBD1. The CDR3 is made up of 14 amino acids. The germline V gene has CDR1 MNHEY and CDR2 SVGAGI. V dropped 2 bases and J dropped 2; count of bases not matched to a gene: 2. The CDR3, as DNA: TGTGCCAGCAGTTACCTGACAGGGAACTATGGCTACACCTTC. Its translation is CASSYLTGNYGYTF.

The V and J genes are TRBV6-5 and TRBJ2-3; D may be TRBD1 or TRBD2 (6 bases each). Trimming removed 5 bases at V and 0 bases at J, with 12 bases between. The germline gives CDR1 MNHEY, CDR2 SVGAGI. The CDR3 length is 15 residues. The chain's CDR3 is CASSPGAGSTDTQYF. The CDR3 DNA reads TGTGCCAGCAGTCCGGGGGCAGGGAGCACAGATACGCAGTATTTT.

This chain connects TRBV5-6 to TRBJ1-4; D remains ambiguous. V lost 0 bases and J 2 bases, leaving 5 bases between the germline ends. CDR3 length equals 14 residues. Germline values: CDR1 SGHDT, CDR2 YYEEEE. In DNA form, the CDR3 reads TGTGCCAGCAGCTTGGTGGGGACTAATGAAAAACTGTTTTTT. It is translated as CASSLVGTNEKLFF.

This clone was counted at least ten times. This chain's CDR3 is CASSITGGEQFF. DNA for the CDR3: TGTGCCAGCAGTATTACAGGGGGAGAGCAGTTCTTC. The V and J genes are TRBV7-7 and TRBJ2-1; 8 bases agree with TRBD1. J gave up 10 bases and V 6 bases, and 5 bases lay outside the gene matches. CDR1 SSHAT and CDR2 FNYEAQ come from the germline V gene (reference sequence). This CDR3 spans 12 amino acids.

In its sample, this clone was seen once. The chain carries TRBV19 and TRBJ1-2; 10 nucleotides match TRBD1. This CDR3 contains 15 residues. In germline, CDR1 is LNHDA, CDR2 SQIVND (reference sequence). V trimming: 1 base; J trimming: 6 bases; junction bases outside the gene matches: 5. CDR3 in amino acids: CASSIGDRGVDGYTF. Written as DNA, the CDR3 is TGTGCCAGTAGTATAGGGGACAGGGGCGTCGATGGCTACACCTTC.